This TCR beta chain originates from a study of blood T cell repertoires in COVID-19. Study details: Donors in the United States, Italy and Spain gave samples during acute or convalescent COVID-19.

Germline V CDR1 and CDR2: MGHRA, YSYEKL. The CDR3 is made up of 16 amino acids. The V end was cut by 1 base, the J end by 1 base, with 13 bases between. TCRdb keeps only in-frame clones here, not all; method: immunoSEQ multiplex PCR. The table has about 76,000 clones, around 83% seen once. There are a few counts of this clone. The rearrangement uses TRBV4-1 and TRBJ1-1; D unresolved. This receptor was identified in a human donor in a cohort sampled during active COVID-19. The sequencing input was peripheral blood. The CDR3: CASSQGLAGGNTEAFF. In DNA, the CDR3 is TGCGCCAGCAGCCAAGGACTTGCCGGCGGGAACACTGAAGCTTTCTTT.